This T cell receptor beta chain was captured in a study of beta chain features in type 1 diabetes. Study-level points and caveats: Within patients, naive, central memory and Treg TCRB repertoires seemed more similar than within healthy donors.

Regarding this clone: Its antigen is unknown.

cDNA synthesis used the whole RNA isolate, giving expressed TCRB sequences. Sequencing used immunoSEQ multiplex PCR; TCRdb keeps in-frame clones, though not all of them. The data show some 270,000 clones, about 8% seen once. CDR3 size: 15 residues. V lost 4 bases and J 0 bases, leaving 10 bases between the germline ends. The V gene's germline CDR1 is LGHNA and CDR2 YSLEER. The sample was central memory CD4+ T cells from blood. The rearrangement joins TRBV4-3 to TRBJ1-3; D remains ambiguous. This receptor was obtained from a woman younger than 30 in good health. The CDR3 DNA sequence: TGCGCCAGCAGCCGAGACCGATTCTCTGGAAACACCATATATTTT. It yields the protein CASSRDRFSGNTIYF.